The clone carrying this T cell receptor (beta chain) showed up just once. Its antigen is still unknown. The data stem from a study of T cell responses to AZD1222 COVID-19 vaccine. Sequencing used immunoSEQ multiplex PCR; TCRdb keeps in-frame clones, though not all of them. The sample shows 120,000 or so clones, about 85% of them seen only once. This CDR3 has 16 amino acids. The V and J ends lost 1 base and 4 bases, in that order; junction bases with no gene match: 6. CDR1 and CDR2 (germline): SNHLY, FYNNEI. Broader study findings: CD4 TCRs covered the whole spike, strongest at regions 160-218 and 743-854. White British people made up most donors, females outnumbered males, and clonal diversity was possibly underestimated. Seropositive status at baseline applied to only a handful of AZD1222 recipients. Spike-specific TCR breadth and depth rose after two AZD1222 doses.

The chain joins TRBV2 to TRBJ2-1; TRBD2 matches 8 bases. Sequencing was performed on peripheral blood, taken 28 days after the second AZD1222 dose. This clonotype originated in an adult who received the AZD1222 COVID-19 vaccine. The CDR3 reads CASSEVQSGRYNEQFF. The CDR3 DNA follows: TGTGCCAGCAGTGAAGTGCAAAGCGGGAGATACAATGAGCAGTTCTTC. Full variable domain (rest looked up from reference TRBV2 and TRBJ2-1): EPEVTQTPSHQVTQMGQEVILRCVPISNHLYFYWYRQILGQKVEFLVSFYNNEISEKSEIFDDQFSVERPDGSNFTLKIRSTKLEDSAMYFCASSEVQSGRYNEQFFGPGTRLTVL.